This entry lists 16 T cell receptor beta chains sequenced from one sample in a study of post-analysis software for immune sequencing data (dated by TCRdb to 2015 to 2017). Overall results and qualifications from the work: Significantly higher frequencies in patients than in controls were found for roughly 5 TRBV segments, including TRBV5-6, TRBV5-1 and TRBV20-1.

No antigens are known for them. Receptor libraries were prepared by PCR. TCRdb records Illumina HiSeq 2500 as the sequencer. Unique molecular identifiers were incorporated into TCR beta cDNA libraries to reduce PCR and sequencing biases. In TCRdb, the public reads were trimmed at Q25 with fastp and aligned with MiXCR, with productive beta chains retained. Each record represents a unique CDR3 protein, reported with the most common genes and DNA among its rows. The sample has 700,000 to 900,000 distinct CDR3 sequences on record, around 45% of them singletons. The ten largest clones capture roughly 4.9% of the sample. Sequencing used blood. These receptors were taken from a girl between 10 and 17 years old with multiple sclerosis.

The CDR3: CATSRDLASAEQFF. In DNA form, the CDR3 reads TGTGCCACCAGCAGAGATTTGGCTAGTGCTGAGCAGTTCTTC. The chain uses TRBV15 and TRBJ2-1; D gene uncertain. The germline V gene encodes CDR1 LNHNV and CDR2 YYDKDF (reference sequence). The CDR3 extends over 14 amino acids. The ends were cut back, 0 bases at V and 9 bases at J, with 12 bases in the middle.

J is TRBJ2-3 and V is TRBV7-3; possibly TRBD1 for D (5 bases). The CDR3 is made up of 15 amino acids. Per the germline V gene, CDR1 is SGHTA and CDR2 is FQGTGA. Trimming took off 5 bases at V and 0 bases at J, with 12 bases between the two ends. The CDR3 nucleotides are TGTGCCAGCAGCGCTACAGGCACTAGCACAGATACGCAGTATTTT. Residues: CASSATGTSTDTQYF.

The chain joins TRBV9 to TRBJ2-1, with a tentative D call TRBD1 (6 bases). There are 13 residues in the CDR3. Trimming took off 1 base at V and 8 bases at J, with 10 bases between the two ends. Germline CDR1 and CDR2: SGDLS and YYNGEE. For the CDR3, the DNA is TGTGCCAGCAGCGTATTTGGGGGCGATGAGCAGTTCTTC. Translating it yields CASSVFGGDEQFF. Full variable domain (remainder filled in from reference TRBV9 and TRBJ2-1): DSGVTQTPKHLITATGQRVTLRCSPRSGDLSVYWYQQSLDQGLQFLIQYYNGEERAKGNILERFSAQQFPDLHSELNLSSLELGDSALYFCASSVFGGDEQFFGPGTRLTVL.

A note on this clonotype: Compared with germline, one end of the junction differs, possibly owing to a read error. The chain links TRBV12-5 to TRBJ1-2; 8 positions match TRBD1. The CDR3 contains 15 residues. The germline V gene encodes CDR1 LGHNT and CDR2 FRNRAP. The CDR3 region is CASGLVRGRKDGYTF. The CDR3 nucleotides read TGTGCTAGTGGTCTGGTCAGGGGGCGCAAGGATGGCTACACCTTC.

The CDR3 bases are TGTGCCAGCAGTTACTCACCGGGACTAGCGACTGAGCAGTTCTTC. Translation: CASSYSPGLATEQFF. The rearrangement uses TRBV6-5 and TRBJ2-1; TRBD2 matches at 10 bases. The CDR3 is 15 residues long. The ends lost 0 bases at V and 9 bases at J; junction bases unmatched: 5. CDR1 is MNHEY, CDR2 SVGAGI, per germline.

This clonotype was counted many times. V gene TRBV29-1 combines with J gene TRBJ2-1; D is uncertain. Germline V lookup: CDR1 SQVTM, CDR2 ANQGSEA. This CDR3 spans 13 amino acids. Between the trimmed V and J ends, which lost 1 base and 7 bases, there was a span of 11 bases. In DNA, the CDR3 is TGCAGCGTTGAAGCCTTCAGTAAAAATGAGCAGTTCTTC. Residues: CSVEAFSKNEQFF.

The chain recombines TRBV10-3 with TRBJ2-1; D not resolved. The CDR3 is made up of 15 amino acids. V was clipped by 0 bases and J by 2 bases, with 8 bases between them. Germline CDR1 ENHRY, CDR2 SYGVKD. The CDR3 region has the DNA TGTGCCATCAGTGAGTCGGCTGGGACCTACAATGAGCAGTTCTTC. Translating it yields CAISESAGTYNEQFF.

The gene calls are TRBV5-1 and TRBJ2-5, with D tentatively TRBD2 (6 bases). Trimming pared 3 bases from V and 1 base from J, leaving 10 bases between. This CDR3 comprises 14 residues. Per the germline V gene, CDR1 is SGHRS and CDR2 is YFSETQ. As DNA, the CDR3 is TGCGCCAGCAGCTACGGAGGGGTCCAAGAGACCCAGTACTTC. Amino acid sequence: CASSYGGVQETQYF.

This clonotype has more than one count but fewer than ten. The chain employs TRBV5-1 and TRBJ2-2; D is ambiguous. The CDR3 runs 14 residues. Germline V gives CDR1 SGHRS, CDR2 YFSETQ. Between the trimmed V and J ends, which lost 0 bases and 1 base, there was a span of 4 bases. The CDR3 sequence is CASSLEQNTGELFF. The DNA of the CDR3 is TGCGCCAGCAGCTTGGAACAGAACACCGGGGAGCTGTTTTTT.

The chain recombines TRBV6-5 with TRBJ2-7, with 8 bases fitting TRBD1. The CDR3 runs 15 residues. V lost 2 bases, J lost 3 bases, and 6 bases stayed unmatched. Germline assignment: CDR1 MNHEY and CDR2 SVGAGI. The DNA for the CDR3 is TGTGCCAGCAGTTACGGTGCAGGGGGCGGCTACGAGCAGTACTTC. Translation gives CASSYGAGGGYEQYF.

CDR3 sequence (DNA): TGCAGTGCTAGGAGGCCGACGGGAGGGCCGGGTGAGCAGTACTTC. This gives the protein CSARRPTGGPGEQYF. The chain recombines TRBV20-1 with TRBJ2-5, with TRBD2 matching over 8 bases. The CDR3 has 15 amino acids. Germline values: CDR1 DFQATT, CDR2 SNEGSKA (reference sequence). With V trimmed by 3 bases and J by 11 bases, 17 bases remained unmatched.

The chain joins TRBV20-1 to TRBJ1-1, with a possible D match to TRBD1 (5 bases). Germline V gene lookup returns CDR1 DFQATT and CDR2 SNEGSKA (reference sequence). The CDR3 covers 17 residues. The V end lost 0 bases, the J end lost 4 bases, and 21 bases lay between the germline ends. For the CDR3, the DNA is TGCAGTGCTAGAGAAAAAACCAATCTGGCCGGGGGCACTGAAGCTTTCTTT. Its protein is CSAREKTNLAGGTEAFF.

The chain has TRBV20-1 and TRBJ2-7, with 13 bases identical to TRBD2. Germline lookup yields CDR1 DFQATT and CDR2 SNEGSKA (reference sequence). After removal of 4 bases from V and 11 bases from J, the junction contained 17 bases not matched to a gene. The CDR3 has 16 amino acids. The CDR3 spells CSATQLAGGVQETKYF. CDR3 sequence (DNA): TGCAGTGCTACTCAACTAGCGGGAGGGGTCCAAGAGACCAAGTACTTC.

The CDR3 DNA is TGCAGTGCTAAACCCGGGACTAGCCAAACTGGGCAGTTCTTC. Amino acid sequence: CSAKPGTSQTGQFF. V and J are TRBV20-1 and TRBJ2-1; TRBD2 agrees at 9 bases. Germline values: CDR1 DFQATT, CDR2 SNEGSKA (reference sequence). The CDR3 spans 14 residues. V lost 4 bases and J lost 12; bases outside the gene matches: 13.

In DNA, the CDR3 is TGTGCCAGCAGCTTAGGTGGAGCGGGAGTCGGGGAGACCCAGTACTTC. It codes for CASSLGGAGVGETQYF. This chain connects TRBV7-9 to TRBJ2-5; the match to TRBD2 covers 8 bases. CDR3 length: 16 amino acids. In germline, CDR1 is SEHNR, CDR2 FQNEAQ (reference sequence). Germline trimming cut 1 base from V and 5 bases from J; bases unmatched to any gene: 9.

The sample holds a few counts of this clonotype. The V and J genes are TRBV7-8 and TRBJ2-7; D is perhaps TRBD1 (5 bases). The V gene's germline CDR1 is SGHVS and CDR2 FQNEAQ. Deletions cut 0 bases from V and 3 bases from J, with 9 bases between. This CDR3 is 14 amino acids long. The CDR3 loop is CASSLALTGYEQYF. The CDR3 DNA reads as TGTGCCAGCAGCTTAGCTTTAACAGGCTACGAGCAGTACTTC.